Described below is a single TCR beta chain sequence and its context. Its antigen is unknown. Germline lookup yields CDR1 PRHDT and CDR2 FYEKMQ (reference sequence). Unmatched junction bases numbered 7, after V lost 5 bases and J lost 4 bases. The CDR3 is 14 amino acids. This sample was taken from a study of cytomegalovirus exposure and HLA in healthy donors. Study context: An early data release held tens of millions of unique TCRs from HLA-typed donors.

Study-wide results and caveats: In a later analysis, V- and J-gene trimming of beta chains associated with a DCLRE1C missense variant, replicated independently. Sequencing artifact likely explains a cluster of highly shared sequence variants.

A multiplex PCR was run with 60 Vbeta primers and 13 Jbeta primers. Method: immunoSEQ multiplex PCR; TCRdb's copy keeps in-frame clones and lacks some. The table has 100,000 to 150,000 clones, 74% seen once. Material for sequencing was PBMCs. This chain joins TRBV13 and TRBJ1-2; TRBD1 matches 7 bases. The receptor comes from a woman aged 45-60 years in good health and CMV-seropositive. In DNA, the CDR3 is TGTGCCAGCAGCGAAGCAGGGGGTGGCTATGGCTACACCTTC. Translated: CASSEAGGGYGYTF.